The present T cell receptor (beta chain) was sequenced within a study of shared clonotypes between healthy human individuals. This CDR3 has 15 residues. The germline V and J ends were trimmed by 5 bases and 1 base, with 12 bases remaining between them. Per germline, CDR1 SNHLY and CDR2 FYNNEI. Repertoires were generated with immunoSEQ multiplex PCR, while TCRdb's copy carries only in-frame clones and drops some. The table includes some 660,000 clones, about 80% detected once. This TCR derives from a woman younger than 45 in good health. The sequenced sample was memory CD4+ T cells sorted from blood. The subset: CD45RA-negative fraction. The rearrangement links TRBV2 to TRBJ2-1; tentative D call: TRBD2 (5 bases). The CDR3 region is CASSKLVGSYNEQFF. In DNA, the CDR3 is TGTGCCAGCAGTAAACTAGTCGGTTCCTACAATGAGCAGTTCTTC.